These 5 T cell receptor beta chains came from one sample sequenced in a study of CD8 T cells in ankylosing spondylitis. A single record per CDR3 protein comes from TCRdb applying MiXCR to the 5' RACE reads. The table shows 150,000 to 250,000 distinct CDR3 sequences, with more than 10% occurring only once. Sequencing input: blood, either unsorted or a sorted T cell fraction (not recorded which). The source is a male donor with ankylosing spondylitis or in good health (not recorded which).

The chain recombines TRBV4-1 with TRBJ1-4, with 9 bases matching TRBD1. Germline CDR1 and CDR2: MGHRA and YSYEKL. The CDR3 loop spans 13 amino acids. With V trimmed by 4 bases and J by 14 bases, 8 bases remained unmatched. CDR3 sequence reads: CASSRASGTGLFF. The DNA of the CDR3 is TGCGCCAGCAGCCGAGCCTCCGGGACAGGGCTGTTTTTT.

This clonotype was seen a handful of times. This chain joins TRBV6-1 and TRBJ2-2, with TRBD1 identical over 8 bases. The V gene end was trimmed by 6 bases and the J gene end by 6 bases; junction bases not matched to a gene: 9. The CDR3 is 15 residues long. Germline V CDR1 and CDR2: MNHNS, SASEGT. CDR3: CASRTNRGYAGELFF. The CDR3 DNA sequence: TGTGCCAGCAGAACTAACAGGGGGTACGCCGGGGAGCTGTTTTTT.

The DNA for the CDR3 is TGCGCCAGCAGCTCCGTACCGGGACTAGGGCTCAATGAGCAGTTCTTC. This sequence encodes CASSSVPGLGLNEQFF. The rearrangement links TRBV4-1 to TRBJ2-1, with 8 bases fitting TRBD2. Germline V gene data show CDR1 as MGHRA and CDR2 as YSYEKL. Trimming at V came to 5 bases and at J to 6 bases, leaving 12 bases not matched to a gene. CDR3 size: 16 residues.

The rearrangement joins TRBV3-1 to TRBJ2-1; a possible D gene is TRBD1 (6 bases). There are 17 residues in the CDR3. Deletions cut 0 bases from V and 0 bases from J, with 12 bases between. CDR1 LGHDT and CDR2 YNNKEL come from the germline V gene (reference sequence). CDR3 protein: CASSQEGGPFSYNEQFF. Written as DNA, the CDR3 is TGTGCCAGCAGCCAAGAAGGGGGTCCCTTCTCCTACAATGAGCAGTTCTTC.

At least ten counts were recorded for this clonotype. The chain has TRBV27 and TRBJ2-7; possibly TRBD2 for D (5 bases). V was shortened by 4 bases and J by 4 bases, with 8 bases between the two germline ends. The CDR3 runs 12 residues. Germline V gene data show CDR1 as MNHEY and CDR2 as SMNVEV (reference sequence). CDR3 sequence reads: CASSSSGYEQYF. In nucleotides, the CDR3 is TGTGCCAGCAGTTCCTCGGGGTACGAGCAGTACTTC.